The clone carrying this TCR beta chain was counted a single time. The trim removed 6 bases at V and 6 bases at J, leaving 11 bases unmatched. This CDR3 is 15 amino acids long. Germline CDR1 MDHEN, CDR2 SYDVKM. Per the original data handling: Quantification of nucleated cells was approximated via reference gene primer amplification. Using immunoSEQ multiplex PCR, the repertoire was profiled, and TCRdb retains in-frame clones only, with some absent. For V, J and clone size, that table is used; D and trimming come from the DNA. The sample records roughly 150,000 clones, about 83% being singletons. The sample originates from a study of blood T cell repertoires in COVID-19. At the level of the study: The United States, Italy and Spain supplied acute and convalescent COVID-19 samples.

The material sequenced was peripheral blood. The sequence came from a human donor in a cohort sampled during active COVID-19. The chain couples TRBV28 to TRBJ2-7, with TRBD1 matching over 10 bases. CDR3: CASRAPGQGLGEQYF. The CDR3, as DNA: TGTGCCAGCAGGGCCCCGGGACAGGGGCTTGGCGAGCAGTACTTC.